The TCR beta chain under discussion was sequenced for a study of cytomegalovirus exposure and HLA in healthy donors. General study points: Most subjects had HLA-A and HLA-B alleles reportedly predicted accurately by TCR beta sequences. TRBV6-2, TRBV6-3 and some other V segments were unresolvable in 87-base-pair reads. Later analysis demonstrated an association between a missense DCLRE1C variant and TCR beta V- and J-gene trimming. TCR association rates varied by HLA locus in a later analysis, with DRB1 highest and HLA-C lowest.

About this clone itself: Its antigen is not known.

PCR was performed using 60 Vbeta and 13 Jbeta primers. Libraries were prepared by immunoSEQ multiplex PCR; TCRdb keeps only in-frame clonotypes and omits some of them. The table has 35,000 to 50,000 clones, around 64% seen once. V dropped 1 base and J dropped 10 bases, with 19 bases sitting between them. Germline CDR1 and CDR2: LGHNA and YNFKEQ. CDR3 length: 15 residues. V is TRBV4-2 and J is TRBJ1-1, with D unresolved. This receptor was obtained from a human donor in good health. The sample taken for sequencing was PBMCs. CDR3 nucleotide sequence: TGTGCCAGCAGCCAAGGACTGTTGGTAGGCGTGGGAGCTTTCTTT. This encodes CASSQGLLVGVGAFF.